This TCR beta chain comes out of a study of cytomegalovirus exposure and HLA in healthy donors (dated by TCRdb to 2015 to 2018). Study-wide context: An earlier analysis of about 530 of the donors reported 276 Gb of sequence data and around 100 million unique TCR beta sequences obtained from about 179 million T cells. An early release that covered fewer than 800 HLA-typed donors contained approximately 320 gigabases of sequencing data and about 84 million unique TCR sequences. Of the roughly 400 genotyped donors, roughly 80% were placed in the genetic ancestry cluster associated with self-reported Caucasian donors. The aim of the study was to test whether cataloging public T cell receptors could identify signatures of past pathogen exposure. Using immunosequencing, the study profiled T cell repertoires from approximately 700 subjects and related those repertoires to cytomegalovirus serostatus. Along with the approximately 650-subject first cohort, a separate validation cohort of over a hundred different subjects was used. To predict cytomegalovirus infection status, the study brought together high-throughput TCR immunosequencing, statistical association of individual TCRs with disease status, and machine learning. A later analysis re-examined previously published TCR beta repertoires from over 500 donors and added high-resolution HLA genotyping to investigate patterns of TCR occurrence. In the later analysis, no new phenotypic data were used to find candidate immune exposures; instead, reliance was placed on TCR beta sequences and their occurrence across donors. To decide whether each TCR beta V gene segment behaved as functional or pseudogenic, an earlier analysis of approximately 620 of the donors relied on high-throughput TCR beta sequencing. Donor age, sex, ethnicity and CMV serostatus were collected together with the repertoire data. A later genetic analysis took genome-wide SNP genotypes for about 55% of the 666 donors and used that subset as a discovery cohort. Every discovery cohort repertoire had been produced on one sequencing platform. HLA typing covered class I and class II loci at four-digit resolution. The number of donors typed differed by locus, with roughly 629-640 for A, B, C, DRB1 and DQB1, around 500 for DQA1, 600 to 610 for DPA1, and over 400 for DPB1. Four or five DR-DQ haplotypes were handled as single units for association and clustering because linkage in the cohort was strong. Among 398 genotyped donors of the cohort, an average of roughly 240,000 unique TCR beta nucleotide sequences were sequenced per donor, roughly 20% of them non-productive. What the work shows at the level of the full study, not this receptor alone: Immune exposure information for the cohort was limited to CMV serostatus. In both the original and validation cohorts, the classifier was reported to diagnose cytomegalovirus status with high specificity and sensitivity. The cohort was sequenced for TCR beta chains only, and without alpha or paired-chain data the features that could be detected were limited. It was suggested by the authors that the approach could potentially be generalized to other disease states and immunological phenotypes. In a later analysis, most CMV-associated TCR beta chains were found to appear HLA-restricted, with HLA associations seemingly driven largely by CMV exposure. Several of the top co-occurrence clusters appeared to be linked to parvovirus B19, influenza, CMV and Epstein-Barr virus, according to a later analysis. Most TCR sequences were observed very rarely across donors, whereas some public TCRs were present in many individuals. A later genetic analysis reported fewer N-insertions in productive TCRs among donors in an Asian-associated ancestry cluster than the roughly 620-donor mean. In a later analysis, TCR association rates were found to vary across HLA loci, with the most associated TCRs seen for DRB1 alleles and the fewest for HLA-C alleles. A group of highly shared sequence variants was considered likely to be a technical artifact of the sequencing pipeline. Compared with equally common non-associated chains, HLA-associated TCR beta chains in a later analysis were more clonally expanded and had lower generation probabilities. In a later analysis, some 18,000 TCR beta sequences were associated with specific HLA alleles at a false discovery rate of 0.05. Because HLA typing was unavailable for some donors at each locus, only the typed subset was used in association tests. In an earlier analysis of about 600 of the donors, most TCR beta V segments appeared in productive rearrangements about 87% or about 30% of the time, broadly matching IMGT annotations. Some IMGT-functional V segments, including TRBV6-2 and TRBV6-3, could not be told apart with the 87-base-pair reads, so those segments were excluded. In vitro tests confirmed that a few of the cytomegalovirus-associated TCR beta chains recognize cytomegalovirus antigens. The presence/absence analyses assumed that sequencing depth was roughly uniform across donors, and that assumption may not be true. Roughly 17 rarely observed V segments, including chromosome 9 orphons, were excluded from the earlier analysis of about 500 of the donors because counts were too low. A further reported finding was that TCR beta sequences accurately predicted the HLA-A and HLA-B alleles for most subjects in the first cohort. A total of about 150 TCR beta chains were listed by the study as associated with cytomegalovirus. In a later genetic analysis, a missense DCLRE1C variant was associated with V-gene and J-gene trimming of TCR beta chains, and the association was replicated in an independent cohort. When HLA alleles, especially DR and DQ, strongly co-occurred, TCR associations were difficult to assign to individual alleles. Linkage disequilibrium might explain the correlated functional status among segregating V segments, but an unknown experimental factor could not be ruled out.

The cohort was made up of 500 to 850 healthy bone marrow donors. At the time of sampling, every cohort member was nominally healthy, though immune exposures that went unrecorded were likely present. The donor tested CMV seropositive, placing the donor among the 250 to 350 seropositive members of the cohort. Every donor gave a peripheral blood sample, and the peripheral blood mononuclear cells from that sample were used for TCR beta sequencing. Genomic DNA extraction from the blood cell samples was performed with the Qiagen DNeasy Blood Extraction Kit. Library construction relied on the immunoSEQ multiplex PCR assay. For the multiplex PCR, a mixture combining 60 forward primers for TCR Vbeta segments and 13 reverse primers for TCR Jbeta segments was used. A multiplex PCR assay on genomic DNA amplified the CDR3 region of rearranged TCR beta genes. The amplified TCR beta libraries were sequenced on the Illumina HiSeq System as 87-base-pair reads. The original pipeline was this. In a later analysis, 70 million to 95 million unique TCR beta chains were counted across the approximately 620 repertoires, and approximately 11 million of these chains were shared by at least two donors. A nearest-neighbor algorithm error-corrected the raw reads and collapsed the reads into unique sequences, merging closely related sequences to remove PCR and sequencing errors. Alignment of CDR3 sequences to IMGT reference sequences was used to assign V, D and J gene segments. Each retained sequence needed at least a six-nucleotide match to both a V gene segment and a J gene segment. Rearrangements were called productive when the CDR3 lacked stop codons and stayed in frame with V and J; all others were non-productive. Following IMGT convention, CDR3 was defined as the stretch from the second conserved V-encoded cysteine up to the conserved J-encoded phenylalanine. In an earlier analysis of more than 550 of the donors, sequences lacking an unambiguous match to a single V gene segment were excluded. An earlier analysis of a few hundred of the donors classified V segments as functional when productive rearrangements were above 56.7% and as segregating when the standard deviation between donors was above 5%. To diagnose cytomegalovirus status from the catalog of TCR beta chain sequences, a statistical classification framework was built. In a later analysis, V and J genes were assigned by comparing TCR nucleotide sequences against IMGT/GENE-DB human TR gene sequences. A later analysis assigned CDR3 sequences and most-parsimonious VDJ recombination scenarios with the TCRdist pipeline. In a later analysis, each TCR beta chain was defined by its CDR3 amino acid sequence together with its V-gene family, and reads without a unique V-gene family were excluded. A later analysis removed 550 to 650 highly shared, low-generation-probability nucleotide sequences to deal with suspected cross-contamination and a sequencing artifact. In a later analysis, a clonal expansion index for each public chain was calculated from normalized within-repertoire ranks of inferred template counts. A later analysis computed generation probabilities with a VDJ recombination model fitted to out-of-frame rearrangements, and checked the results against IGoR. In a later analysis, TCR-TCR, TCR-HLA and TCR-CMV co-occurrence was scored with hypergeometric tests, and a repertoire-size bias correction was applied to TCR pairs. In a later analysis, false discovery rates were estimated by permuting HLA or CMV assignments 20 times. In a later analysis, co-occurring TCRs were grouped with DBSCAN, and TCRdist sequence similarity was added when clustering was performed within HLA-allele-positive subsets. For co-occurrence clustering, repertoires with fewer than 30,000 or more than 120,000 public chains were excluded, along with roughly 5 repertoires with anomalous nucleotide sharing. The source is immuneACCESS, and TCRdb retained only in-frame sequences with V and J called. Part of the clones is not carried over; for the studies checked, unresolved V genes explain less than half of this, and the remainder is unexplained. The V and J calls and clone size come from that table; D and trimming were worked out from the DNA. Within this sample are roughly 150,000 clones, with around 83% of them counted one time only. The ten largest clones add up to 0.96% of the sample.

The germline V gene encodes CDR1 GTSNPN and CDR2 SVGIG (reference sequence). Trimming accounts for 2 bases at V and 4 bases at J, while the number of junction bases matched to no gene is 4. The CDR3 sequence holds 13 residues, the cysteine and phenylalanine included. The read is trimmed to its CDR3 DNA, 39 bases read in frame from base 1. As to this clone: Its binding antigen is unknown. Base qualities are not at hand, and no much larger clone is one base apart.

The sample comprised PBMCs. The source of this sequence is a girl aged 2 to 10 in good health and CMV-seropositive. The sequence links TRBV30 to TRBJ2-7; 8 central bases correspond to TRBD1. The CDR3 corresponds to CAWSYNRGYEQYF. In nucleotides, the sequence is TGTGCCTGGAGTTATAACAGGGGGTACGAGCAGTACTTC.